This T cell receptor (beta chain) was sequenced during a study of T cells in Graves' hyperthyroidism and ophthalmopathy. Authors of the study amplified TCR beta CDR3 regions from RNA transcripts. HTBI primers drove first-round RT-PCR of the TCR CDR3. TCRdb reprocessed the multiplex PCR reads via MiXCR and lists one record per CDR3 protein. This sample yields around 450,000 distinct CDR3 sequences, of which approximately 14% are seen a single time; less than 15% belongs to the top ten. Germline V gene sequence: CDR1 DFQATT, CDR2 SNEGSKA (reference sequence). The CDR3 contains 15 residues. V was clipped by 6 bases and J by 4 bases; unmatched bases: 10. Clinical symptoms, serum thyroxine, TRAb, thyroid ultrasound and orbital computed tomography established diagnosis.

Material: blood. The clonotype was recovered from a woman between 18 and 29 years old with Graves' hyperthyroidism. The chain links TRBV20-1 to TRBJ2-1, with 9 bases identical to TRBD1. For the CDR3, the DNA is TGCAGTGCCCCCCCGGGACAGGGAAGATACAATGAGCAGTTCTTC. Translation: CSAPPGQGRYNEQFF.